This TCR beta chain was profiled in a study of tumor-infiltrating lymphocytes in localized non-small cell lung cancer. Findings and limits, study-wide: IM1 and IM2 tumors showed no difference in T-cell fraction. TCRbeta sequencing showed higher T cell infiltration in tumors than uninvolved lung. Different pieces of the same tissue went to different assays, confounding technical variation with intratumor heterogeneity.

This CDR3 has 17 residues. CDR1 is LNHDA, CDR2 SQIVND, per germline (reference sequence). The V and J ends lost 3 bases and 8 bases, in that order; junction bases with no gene match: 12. Note on this clone: Its antigen is as yet unknown.

Sequenced by immunoSEQ multiplex PCR; TCRdb stores in-frame clones only, minus some. The sample holds 8,000 to 9,500 clones; 79% are singletons and the top ten take 13%. The sample consisted of uninvolved lung tissue not adjacent to the tumor. This receptor was taken from a human donor with non-small cell lung cancer. The V and J genes are TRBV19 and TRBJ2-1, with TRBD2 matching 11 bases. CDR3 residues: CASSMGLAALPRDEQFF. For the CDR3, the DNA is TGTGCCAGTAGTATGGGACTAGCGGCCTTGCCTCGGGATGAGCAGTTCTTC.